The entry below describes one T cell receptor (beta chain). The antigen is unknown. The protocol was immunoSEQ multiplex PCR, while the TCRdb copy is restricted to in-frame clones and leaves out a portion. The sample contains around 6,700 clones, about 65% of which appear only once. The data stem from a study of tumor-infiltrating lymphocytes in localized non-small cell lung cancer. Overall study context: Patients included smokers and never-smokers with various histologies, some sampled after neoadjuvant chemotherapy. Each patient gave resected tumor and non-adjacent uninvolved lung tissue.

Study-level results: Technical variation could not be separated from intratumor heterogeneity here. No T-cell fraction difference was seen between IM1 and IM2 tumors.

Germline loops: CDR1 SSHAT, CDR2 FNYEAQ (reference sequence). The length of the CDR3 is 13 residues. The V gene lost 4 bases and the J gene lost 3 bases, with 9 bases spanning the gap. The V gene is TRBV7-7, the J gene TRBJ1-1; D not certain. What was sequenced was uninvolved lung tissue not adjacent to the tumor. The receptor was isolated from a human donor with non-small cell lung cancer. CDR3 DNA sequence: TGTGCCAGCAGCTCAGACACCGACACTGAAGCTTTCTTT. Amino acids: CASSSDTDTEAFF.